The rows below give T cell receptor beta chains drawn from one sample of a study of cytomegalovirus exposure and HLA in healthy donors. The method was immunoSEQ multiplex PCR; TCRdb's version includes in-frame clones alone and lacks a portion of them. The sample includes approximately 88,000 clones, about 80% of them seen just once. The specimen sequenced was PBMCs. These receptors came from a male donor in good health and CMV-seronegative. Each CDR3 is given with its conserved first and last residue. A D gene is named only where the DNA matches it firmly. Size values are once, few and many counts, or a class for expanded clones, and some rows have none.

clone size	D gene	V gene	J gene	CDR3 DNA	CDR3 protein
once	NA	TRBV7-9	TRBJ2-3	TGTGCCAGCAGCTTAGCGGTGAGGAGCCCGGGGAACACAGATACGCAGTATTTT	CASSLAVRSPGNTDTQYF
few	NA	TRBV7-2	TRBJ1-2	TGTGCCAGCAGCTTAGGACCACGACGGGAGGGGATCTATGGCTACACCTTC	CASSLGPRREGIYGYTF
NA	NA	TRBV18	TRBJ1-2	TGTGCCAGCTCAGCAGGGATATGGGGCTACACCTTC	CASSAGIWGYTF
NA	TRBD1	TRBV18	TRBJ2-7	TGTGCCAGCTCAGTAACCGGGACAGGGACTTACGAGCAGTACTTC	CASSVTGTGTYEQYF
NA	NA	TRBV19	TRBJ1-1	TGTGCCAGTACTACTAACACTGAAGCTTTCTTT	CASTTNTEAFF
NA	TRBD1	TRBV6-5	TRBJ2-7	TGTGCCAGCAGTTCCCCGGGACAGGGCACCTACGAGCAGTACTTC	CASSSPGQGTYEQYF
once	NA	TRBV5-6	TRBJ1-1	TGTGCCAGCAGCTTTGTATGGAACACTGAAGCTTTCTTT	CASSFVWNTEAFF
NA	TRBD1	TRBV5-1	TRBJ1-1	TGCGCCAGCAGCTTGGTCCAAGGACAGGGGGTGTTTTACACTGAAGCTTTCTTT	CASSLVQGQGVFYTEAFF
NA	TRBD1	TRBV5-1	TRBJ2-2	TGCGCCAGCAGCTTCGGGACAGGGGGCACCGGGGAGCTGTTTTTT	CASSFGTGGTGELFF
few	NA	TRBV28	TRBJ2-3	TGTGCCAGCACCGCACTGGGACTTGACACAGATACGCAGTATTTT	CASTALGLDTDTQYF
once	NA	TRBV11-2	TRBJ1-4	TGTGCCAGCAGCTTAGGGGCGCGTGAAAAACTGTTTTTT	CASSLGAREKLFF
NA	TRBD2	TRBV5-1	TRBJ2-7	TGCGCCAGCAGCTCAGGACTAGCGGGATCCTACGAGCAGTACTTC	CASSSGLAGSYEQYF
NA	NA	TRBV11-3	TRBJ2-2	TGTGCCAGCAGCCAAAGATGGGGGCCGAACACCGGGGAGCTGTTTTTT	CASSQRWGPNTGELFF
NA	NA	TRBV9	TRBJ2-1	TGTGCCAGCAGCGTAGATCCAGGTAGCTCCTACAATGAGCAGTTCTTC	CASSVDPGSSYNEQFF
NA	TRBD2	TRBV19	TRBJ2-7	TGTGCCAGTAAGCGGGAGTACCTCTCCTACGAGCAGTACTTC	CASKREYLSYEQYF
NA	NA	TRBV7-2	TRBJ1-2	TGTGCCAGCAGCTTAGGGTTTGAGGGCTATGGCTACACCTTC	CASSLGFEGYGYTF
NA	TRBD2	TRBV27	TRBJ2-7	TGTGCCAGCAGTTTGGGGTCTAGCGGGAGGGCTCGATACGAGCAGTACTTC	CASSLGSSGRARYEQYF
few	NA	TRBV28	TRBJ1-2	TGTGCCAGCAGCAAACAGGAGTTGAGCTATGGCTACACCTTC	CASSKQELSYGYTF
few	TRBD1	TRBV2	TRBJ1-1	TGTGCCAGCAGTGGCCGGACAGGGGGCATAACTGAAGCTTTCTTT	CASSGRTGGITEAFF
once	NA	TRBV19	TRBJ2-1	TGTGCCAGTAGTAACCGTGGACAGTACAATGAGCAGTTCTTC	CASSNRGQYNEQFF